The 21 T cell receptor beta chains below all came from one sample that was sequenced in a study of cytomegalovirus exposure and HLA in healthy donors (dated by TCRdb to 2017 to 2019). Library method: the immunoSEQ multiplex PCR assay. For the multiplex PCR, a mixture combining 60 forward primers for TCR Vbeta segments and 13 reverse primers for TCR Jbeta segments was used. This is the immuneACCESS table as TCRdb keeps it, with only in-frame sequences that have V and J called. A part of the clones is gone; compared with another copy, unresolved V genes explain less than half, and the rest is unexplained. Present in this sample are nearly 110,000 clones, about 70% of which were seen just once. Roughly 6.5% of the sample lies in the top ten. The sequencing sample was made of PBMCs. These receptors were collected from a woman aged 50 to 65 in good health and CMV-seropositive.

The rearrangement joins TRBV20-1 to TRBJ2-5; TRBD1 is a possible D gene (6 bases). The CDR3 loop spans 10 amino acids. Trimming left V 5 bases short and J 8 bases short, with 9 bases between. Germline CDR1 is DFQATT and CDR2 is SNEGSKA (reference sequence). The CDR3 spells CSAVQGTQYF. In DNA form, the CDR3 reads TGCAGTGCTGTACAGGGCACCCAGTACTTC.

The sample holds one count of this clone. The genes are TRBV6-5 and TRBJ1-2; TRBD1 agrees at 10 bases. Germline CDR1 is MNHEY and CDR2 is SVGAGI. The CDR3 is 13 amino acids. V shed 5 bases, J shed 8 bases, and the junction held 5 bases outside the gene matches. The CDR3 reads CASSIRDRGGYTF. CDR3 DNA: TGTGCCAGCAGTATCCGGGACAGGGGAGGCTACACCTTC.

This clone was observed a few times. The rearrangement joins TRBV6-1 to TRBJ1-5, with a weak D call TRBD1 (6 bases). Trimming pared 7 bases from V and 1 base from J, leaving 11 bases between. Germline V gene data show CDR1 as MNHNS and CDR2 as SASEGT. The CDR3 has 14 amino acids. The CDR3 reads CASIPGTSNQPQHF. DNA of the CDR3: TGTGCCAGCATTCCCGGGACAAGCAATCAGCCCCAGCATTTT.

J is TRBJ2-6 and V is TRBV25-1, with no clear D. The CDR3 extends over 14 amino acids. The germline CDR1 and CDR2 sequences are MGHDK and SYGVNS. V was trimmed by 5 bases and J by 1 base, leaving 6 bases between them. The chain's CDR3 is CASSSQSGANVLTF. CDR3 nucleotides: TGTGCCAGCAGTTCCCAGTCTGGGGCCAACGTCCTGACTTTC.

The chain employs TRBV5-1 and TRBJ1-6; 10 bases agree with TRBD1. The germline V gene encodes CDR1 SGHRS and CDR2 YFSETQ. The CDR3 extends over 16 amino acids. V lost 1 base to trimming and J lost 7 bases; unmatched junction nucleotides: 5. CDR3 DNA: TGCGCCAGCAGCTTGAAGGGACAGGGGACGAATTCACCCCTCCACTTT. It translates to CASSLKGQGTNSPLHF.

The chain employs TRBV30 and TRBJ1-2; D gene ambiguous. This CDR3 has 13 amino acids. Trimming shortened V by 0 bases and J by 0 bases, and 5 bases separated the two germline ends. The germline V gene encodes CDR1 GTSNPN and CDR2 SVGIG (reference sequence). In DNA form, the CDR3 reads TGTGCCTGGAGTGTAGCCTCTAACTATGGCTACACCTTC. Translated, it gives CAWSVASNYGYTF.

V usage is TRBV7-8 and J usage is TRBJ1-1, with 7 bases matching TRBD1. Germline lookup yields CDR1 SGHVS and CDR2 FQNEAQ. V lost 2 bases and J lost 4; bases outside the gene matches: 4. The CDR3 is 14 amino acids. CDR3 nucleotide sequence: TGTGCCAGCAGCTTATCGGACAGGAGCACTGAAGCTTTCTTT. Its translation: CASSLSDRSTEAFF.

The V call is TRBV27, the J call TRBJ2-5, with D possibly matching TRBD1 (6 bases). The end of the DNA is better explained by TRBJ2-7, so the J call may be wrong. CDR3 length: 18 residues. Germline loops: CDR1 MNHEY, CDR2 SMNVEV (reference sequence). CDR3 in amino acids: CASSLKQTGYGVLNEQYF. As DNA, the CDR3 is TGTGCCAGCAGCCTAAAACAAACAGGGTACGGTGTCCTCAACGAGCAGTACTTC.

The gene calls are TRBV21-1 and TRBJ1-1. TRBV21-1 is termed a pseudogene. This CDR3 has 15 residues. The CDR3 DNA is TGTGCCAGCAGCAAAGCGCCGGGAAAGAACACTGAAGCTTTCTTT. Translating it yields CASSKAPGKNTEAFF.

The chain carries TRBV7-9 and TRBJ1-2; the D gene is possibly TRBD1 (6 bases). Trimming stripped 3 bases from V and 8 bases from J, with 16 bases between. This CDR3 comprises 14 residues. The germline V gene encodes CDR1 SEHNR and CDR2 FQNEAQ (reference sequence). CDR3 sequence reads: CASSFSGANAGYTF. CDR3 nucleotide sequence: TGTGCCAGCAGCTTCTCAGGGGCTAATGCGGGCTACACCTTC.

This clone has just a few counts. CDR3 sequence (DNA): TGTGCCAGCAGCCAGGACGGGACAGGAAATCAGCCCCAGCATTTT. Its translation is CASSQDGTGNQPQHF. This chain links TRBV4-2 with TRBJ1-5; 8 bases map to TRBD1. J was trimmed by 4 bases and V by 3 bases; bases with no gene match: 5. From germline, CDR1 is LGHNA and CDR2 YNFKEQ. This CDR3 comprises 15 residues.

The chain combines TRBV7-3 with TRBJ2-1; D possibly corresponds to TRBD1 (5 bases). Per the germline V gene, CDR1 is SGHTA and CDR2 is FQGTGA. This CDR3 spans 14 amino acids. Between the trimmed V and J ends, which lost 2 bases and 0 bases, there was a span of 5 bases. The CDR3 DNA sequence: TGTGCCAGCAGCTTAGACAGCTCCTACAATGAGCAGTTCTTC. The encoded protein is CASSLDSSYNEQFF.

The CDR3 loop is CASGRTAEGEKLFF. In DNA, the CDR3 is TGTGCCAGCGGAAGGACGGCGGAGGGTGAAAAACTGTTTTTT. The J gene is TRBJ1-4, the V gene TRBV11-2; D gene ambiguous. CDR1 is SGHAT, CDR2 FQNNGV, per germline. V lost 8 bases, J lost 7 bases, and 17 bases lay in between. This CDR3 is 14 amino acids long.

This chain connects TRBV19 to TRBJ2-2, with 12 nucleotides matching TRBD2. V lost 6 bases and J lost 2; bases outside the gene matches: 4. Looked up from germline, CDR1 is LNHDA and CDR2 is SQIVND (reference sequence). The CDR3 sequence is 16 residues long. CDR3 nucleotide sequence: TGTGCCAGTAGCCTACTAGCGGGAGGCAACACCGGGGAGCTGTTTTTT. It is translated as CASSLLAGGNTGELFF. The full variable domain, rest sourced from reference TRBV19 and TRBJ2-2, is DGGITQSPKYLFRKEGQNVTLSCEQNLNHDAMYWYRQDPGQGLRLIYYSQIVNDFQKGDIAEGYSVSREKKESFPLTVTSAQKNPTAFYLCASSLLAGGNTGELFFGEGSRLTVL.

As regards this clone: One junction end disagrees with the germline gene, perhaps due to a read error. The gene calls are TRBV7-9 and TRBJ2-7; TRBD1 is a possible D gene (5 bases). Germline lookup yields CDR1 SEHNR and CDR2 FQNEAQ (reference sequence). The CDR3 loop spans 11 amino acids. The CDR3 DNA follows: TGTTCCAGCAGCTTAGACAGCAGTCAGTACTTC. Its translation is CSSSLDSSQYF.

Only a few counts were recorded for this clone. The chain uses TRBV15 and TRBJ1-2; a possible D gene is TRBD1 (5 bases). Trimming left V 4 bases short and J 5 bases short, with 11 bases between. The germline CDR1 and CDR2 sequences are LNHNV and YYDKDF (reference sequence). The CDR3 totals 13 residues. CDR3 in amino acids: CATSNSKGYGYTF. As DNA, the CDR3 is TGTGCCACCAGCAACAGCAAGGGGTATGGCTACACCTTC.

V and J are TRBV7-2 and TRBJ2-7; 7 bases are a match to TRBD1. Germline V gene data show CDR1 as SGHTA and CDR2 as FQGNSA. Germline trimming cut 5 bases from V and 3 bases from J; bases unmatched to any gene: 4. CDR3 length equals 13 residues. The CDR3 bases are TGTGCCAGCAGCCTCAACAGGGGCTACGAGCAGTACTTC. Its protein product is CASSLNRGYEQYF.

The V call is TRBV7-8, the J call TRBJ2-1; D unresolved. The V and J ends lost 5 bases and 3 bases respectively, with 11 bases between them. This CDR3 spans 14 amino acids. Looked up from germline, CDR1 is SGHVS and CDR2 is FQNEAQ. The CDR3 here is CASSPRVHYNEQFF. CDR3 in DNA: TGTGCCAGCAGCCCCCGGGTGCACTACAATGAGCAGTTCTTC. The variable domain in full, completed from reference TRBV7-8 and TRBJ2-1, reads GAGVSQSPRYKVAKRGQDVALRCDPISGHVSLFWYQQALGQGPEFLTYFQNEAQLDKSGLPSDRFFAERPEGSVSTLKIQRTQQEDSAVYLCASSPRVHYNEQFFGPGTRLTVL.

The rearrangement uses TRBV11-2 and TRBJ1-5; D is perhaps TRBD1 (5 bases). V gave up 0 bases and J gave up 2 bases, with 11 bases separating them. This CDR3 is built from 16 residues. Germline-derived CDR1 and CDR2 are SGHAT and FQNNGV. DNA for the CDR3: TGTGCCAGCAGCTTAGACTTCGGGGGGGGCAATCAGCCCCAGCATTTT. Translating gives CASSLDFGGGNQPQHF.

The chain employs TRBV4-1 and TRBJ2-5; D perhaps matches TRBD1 (6 bases). Looked up from germline, CDR1 is MGHRA and CDR2 is YSYEKL. The CDR3 length is 15 residues. With 4 bases removed from V and 5 bases from J, the gap between germline ends came to 17 bases. CDR3: CASSRASGVGETQYF. The CDR3 DNA follows: TGCGCCAGCAGCCGAGCCTCAGGGGTCGGCGAGACCCAGTACTTC.

This clone showed up just once. The genes are TRBV28 and TRBJ2-5; D is unclear. CDR1 is MDHEN and CDR2 is SYDVKM in the germline V gene. The V and J ends lost 5 bases and 2 bases respectively, with 15 bases between them. The length of the CDR3 is 15 residues. The CDR3 DNA sequence: TGTGCCAGCAGTCCCCCAACCGAGAGTCAAGAGACCCAGTACTTC. Translating it yields CASSPPTESQETQYF.